This entry lists 31 T cell receptor beta chains sequenced from one sample in a study of PD-1 blockade in classical Hodgkin lymphoma. Relapses following autologous stem cell transplantation were seen in all patients, with brentuximab vedotin exposure varying. Sequencing was performed with immunoSEQ multiplex PCR; in TCRdb, only in-frame clones are kept and a portion is missing. The sample yields around 45,000 clones, approximately 91% seen once. The source material was peripheral blood mononuclear cells (PBMCs), sampled at baseline. All receptors derive from a human donor with classical Hodgkin lymphoma.

J is TRBJ2-7 and V is TRBV7-2; the D gene is possibly TRBD1 (6 bases). Trimming took off 0 bases at V and 12 bases at J, with 21 bases between the two ends. Germline CDR1 is SGHTA and CDR2 is FQGNSA. The CDR3 loop spans 15 amino acids. The DNA for the CDR3 is TGTGCCAGCAGCTTAGCGCTAGGGGCCCAAGGGGGTCTGTACTTC. It encodes CASSLALGAQGGLYF.

The CDR3, as DNA: TGCGCCAGCAGCTTGGGAGCGGGAGTGTACGAGCAGTACTTC. It is translated as CASSLGAGVYEQYF. V usage is TRBV5-1 and J usage is TRBJ2-7; TRBD2 aligns across 8 bases. Looked up from germline, CDR1 is SGHRS and CDR2 is YFSETQ. This CDR3 contains 14 residues. With 0 bases clipped from V and 4 bases from J, the junction kept 3 bases outside the gene matches.

The chain combines TRBV29-1 with TRBJ2-1, with 7 bases identical to TRBD1. The CDR3 extends over 14 amino acids. Germline V CDR1 and CDR2: SQVTM, ANQGSEA. With 6 bases clipped from V and 4 bases from J, the junction kept 9 bases outside the gene matches. DNA for the CDR3: TGCAGCGTCGGTCCCGGGACAGCATACAATGAGCAGTTCTTC. It is translated as CSVGPGTAYNEQFF.

J is TRBJ2-5 and V is TRBV4-1; the D call may be TRBD1 or TRBD2 (5 bases each). Trimming took off 4 bases at V and 3 bases at J, with 12 bases between the two ends. Germline loops: CDR1 MGHRA, CDR2 YSYEKL. This CDR3 has 14 residues. CDR3 loop: CASSLRLGEETQYF. CDR3 DNA sequence: TGCGCCAGCAGCCTTAGACTGGGGGAAGAGACCCAGTACTTC.

The CDR3 nucleotides read TGTGCCAGTAGTTCACGACAGGGGATAGCCAAAAACATTCAGTACTTC. It translates to CASSSRQGIAKNIQYF. V usage is TRBV19 and J usage is TRBJ2-4; 8 nucleotides line up with TRBD1. Trimming took 5 bases from V and 0 from J; bases not matched to a gene: 6. Germline assignment: CDR1 LNHDA and CDR2 SQIVND (reference sequence). CDR3 length: 16 residues.

J is TRBJ1-2 and V is TRBV7-9; D ambiguous. The CDR3 contains 14 residues. V was cut by 1 base and J by 7 bases, with 13 bases left in between. Germline assignment: CDR1 SEHNR and CDR2 FQNEAQ (reference sequence). CDR3 sequence (DNA): TGTGCCAGCAGCTTAGTAGGCCAGGAGCCTGGCTACACCTTC. Translated: CASSLVGQEPGYTF.

The chain recombines TRBV27 with TRBJ2-7, with D possibly matching TRBD2 (5 bases). V was clipped by 8 bases and J by 0 bases, with 11 bases between them. From germline, CDR1 is MNHEY and CDR2 SMNVEV (reference sequence). This CDR3 is built from 13 residues. The CDR3 DNA follows: TGTGCCAGCCGACCCCGGGGCTCCTACGAGCAGTACTTC. Amino acids: CASRPRGSYEQYF.

This clone has just a few counts. The gene calls are TRBV4-2 and TRBJ1-1; 7 bases align to TRBD1. Losses at the gene ends were 2 bases for V and 4 bases for J; bases not matched to a gene: 1. The CDR3 length is 13 residues. Germline loops: CDR1 LGHNA, CDR2 YNFKEQ. The CDR3 reads CASSQTGVTEAFF. The CDR3, as DNA: TGTGCCAGCAGCCAAACAGGGGTCACTGAAGCTTTCTTT.

The chain carries TRBV27 and TRBJ2-5, with D tentatively TRBD2 (5 bases). Trimming took 7 bases from V and 2 from J, leaving 20 bases between them. Per germline, CDR1 MNHEY and CDR2 SMNVEV (reference sequence). There are 16 residues in the CDR3. The CDR3, as DNA: TGTGCCAGCACAGAGCCGGGAAGGGCAAAGCAAGAGACCCAGTACTTC. This encodes CASTEPGRAKQETQYF.

CDR3 protein: CASSSRTTGANVLTF. CDR3 bases: TGTGCCAGCAGCTCCCGGACTACTGGGGCCAACGTCCTGACTTTC. The chain uses TRBV7-3 and TRBJ2-6, with TRBD2 as a possible D gene (6 bases). The CDR3 is 15 amino acids. CDR1 is SGHTA, CDR2 FQGTGA, per germline. V was clipped by 4 bases and J by 2 bases, with 9 bases between them.

The rearrangement links TRBV9 to TRBJ2-2; 9 bases match TRBD2. V gave up 1 base and J gave up 4 bases; unmatched junction bases: 14. The CDR3 is 19 amino acids. Germline CDR1 is SGDLS and CDR2 is YYNGEE. The CDR3 protein is CASSVRSVSGSTSTGELFF. Written as DNA, the CDR3 is TGTGCCAGCAGCGTACGCTCGGTTAGCGGGAGTACGAGCACCGGGGAGCTGTTTTTT.

The CDR3 loop is CASSGQSDTQYF. In DNA, the CDR3 is TGTGCCAGCAGCGGACAGTCCGATACGCAGTATTTT. This chain uses TRBV9 with TRBJ2-3; the D gene is possibly TRBD1 (5 bases). The CDR3 is 12 residues long. The ends were cut back, 3 bases at V and 6 bases at J, with 8 bases in the middle. The germline V gene encodes CDR1 SGDLS and CDR2 YYNGEE.

The chain is built from TRBV9 and TRBJ2-5; D is possibly TRBD1 (6 bases). With 6 bases removed from V and 5 bases from J, the gap between germline ends came to 14 bases. This CDR3 contains 13 residues. Germline lookup yields CDR1 SGDLS and CDR2 YYNGEE. The CDR3: CASTTGGAETQYF. In DNA, the CDR3 is TGTGCCAGCACGACAGGAGGCGCGGAGACCCAGTACTTC.

This chain connects TRBV5-4 to TRBJ2-3; D not certain. The V gene's germline CDR1 is SGHNT and CDR2 YYREEE (reference sequence). The V end was cut by 3 bases, the J end by 5 bases, with 7 bases between. The CDR3 is made up of 12 amino acids. The CDR3 region is CASSSSLDTQYF. CDR3 nucleotide sequence: TGTGCCAGCAGCTCCTCCCTAGATACGCAGTATTTT.

The J gene is TRBJ2-5, the V gene TRBV5-4, with a tentative D call TRBD2 (6 bases). Germline CDR1 and CDR2: SGHNT and YYREEE (reference sequence). The CDR3 consists of 17 residues. The ends were cut back, 1 base at V and 2 bases at J, with 18 bases in the middle. CDR3 bases: TGTGCCAGCAGCTTGACGGGACCGGGAGTCAGTCAAGAGACCCAGTACTTC. This sequence encodes CASSLTGPGVSQETQYF.

The chain has TRBV6-1 and TRBJ2-2; 8 nucleotides align to TRBD2. Germline loops: CDR1 MNHNS, CDR2 SASEGT. The CDR3 has 15 residues. The junction had 9 bases not matched to a gene; V was cut back by 6 bases and J by 6 bases. The CDR3, as DNA: TGTGCCAGCAGCCCCGGGACTAGGTATCCCGGGGAGCTGTTTTTT. This sequence encodes CASSPGTRYPGELFF.

The genes are TRBV21-1 and TRBJ2-7; the table's D call of TRBD1 was not tested on the DNA. TRBV21-1 is labeled a pseudogene. CDR3 size: 16 residues. The DNA for the CDR3 is TGTGCCAGCAGCAAAAAATACCCACAGGGGGTTTACGAGCAGTACTTC. It specifies CASSKKYPQGVYEQYF.

This clone was observed a handful of times. The genes are TRBV13 and TRBJ1-1; D call uncertain. Trimming took 5 bases from V and 4 from J, leaving 14 bases between them. Germline loops: CDR1 PRHDT, CDR2 FYEKMQ (reference sequence). The CDR3 sequence is 14 residues long. CDR3 nucleotides: TGTGCCAGCAGCGTCCTGGGAGGGATCACTGAAGCTTTCTTT. Its protein is CASSVLGGITEAFF.

The chain carries TRBV5-1 and TRBJ2-7; D possibly corresponds to TRBD1 (5 bases). CDR3 length equals 15 residues. The V gene's germline CDR1 is SGHRS and CDR2 YFSETQ. V shed 0 bases and J shed 0 bases, with 10 bases lying between them. CDR3 nucleotides: TGCGCCAGCAGCTTGGGCTGGGGCAGCTCCTACGAGCAGTACTTC. Translating it yields CASSLGWGSSYEQYF.

This rearrangement joins TRBV25-1 to TRBJ2-2, with unresolved D. Between the trimmed V and J ends, which lost 2 bases and 5 bases, there was a span of 0 bases. Germline V gene data show CDR1 as MGHDK and CDR2 as SYGVNS. This CDR3 has 11 residues. The CDR3 DNA reads TGTGCCAGCAGTGAAACCGGGGAGCTGTTTTTT. This encodes CASSETGELFF.

In this sample, this clone is large. This chain joins TRBV5-1 and TRBJ2-7; tentative D call: TRBD1 (6 bases). The germline V gene encodes CDR1 SGHRS and CDR2 YFSETQ. The V end lost 3 bases, the J end lost 2 bases, and 9 bases lay between the germline ends. The CDR3 covers 13 residues. The CDR3 region has the DNA TGCGCCAGCAGCTGGGACAAAACCTACGAGCAGTACTTC. Its protein is CASSWDKTYEQYF.

The V gene is TRBV28, the J gene TRBJ2-2; D is uncertain. The germline gives CDR1 MDHEN, CDR2 SYDVKM. The CDR3 spans 15 residues. V was shortened by 2 bases and J by 0 bases, with 7 bases between the two germline ends. The CDR3 nucleotides read TGTGCCAGCAGTTTACTGCGAACGAACACCGGGGAGCTGTTTTTT. Translation: CASSLLRTNTGELFF.

The V and J genes are TRBV9 and TRBJ1-1, with D possibly being TRBD1 (5 bases). The V gene's germline CDR1 is SGDLS and CDR2 YYNGEE. There are 15 residues in the CDR3. The germline V and J ends were trimmed by 5 bases and 1 base, with 15 bases remaining between them. The CDR3 reads CASSRRWGKNTEAFF. The CDR3, as DNA: TGTGCCAGCAGTCGTAGGTGGGGCAAGAACACTGAAGCTTTCTTT. Supplemented by reference TRBV9 and TRBJ1-1, the full variable domain reads DSGVTQTPKHLITATGQRVTLRCSPRSGDLSVYWYQQSLDQGLQFLIQYYNGEERAKGNILERFSAQQFPDLHSELNLSSLELGDSALYFCASSRRWGKNTEAFFGQGTRLTVV.

The chain joins TRBV11-2 to TRBJ2-7, with 11 bases aligning to TRBD2. Per the germline V gene, CDR1 is SGHAT and CDR2 is FQNNGV. This CDR3 is built from 14 residues. V lost 6 bases, J lost 5 bases, and 6 bases stayed unmatched. CDR3 sequence (DNA): TGTGCCAGCAGTTTTAGCGGGGGGGCAAACGAGCAGTACTTC. Protein product: CASSFSGGANEQYF.

V gene TRBV28 combines with J gene TRBJ1-2; no clear D gene. Germline loops: CDR1 MDHEN, CDR2 SYDVKM. This CDR3 has 14 residues. V lost 3 bases to trimming and J lost 1 base, with 9 bases between them. CDR3 DNA sequence: TGTGCCAGCAGTTTGGGCTCCAATAACTATGGCTACACCTTC. Its protein product is CASSLGSNNYGYTF.

The rearrangement uses TRBV28 and TRBJ1-5, with 10 bases fitting TRBD1. Germline V gives CDR1 MDHEN, CDR2 SYDVKM. This CDR3 has 15 residues. Unmatched junction bases numbered 6, after V lost 3 bases and J lost 7 bases. CDR3 DNA: TGTGCCAGCAGTTTGGGACAGGGGTTTAGACAGCCCCAGCATTTT. Its protein product is CASSLGQGFRQPQHF.

The chain employs TRBV7-2 and TRBJ2-4; D gene unclear. This CDR3 is 14 amino acids long. The germline CDR1 and CDR2 sequences are SGHTA and FQGNSA. Trimming cost V 1 base and J 6 bases, with 10 bases left between them. The CDR3 nucleotides read TGTGCCAGCAGCTTAGAAGGGATCCCAAACATTCAGTACTTC. Its translation: CASSLEGIPNIQYF.

V and J are TRBV11-1 and TRBJ2-5; tentative D call: TRBD1 (5 bases). The CDR3 runs 14 residues. Per the germline V gene, CDR1 is SGHAT and CDR2 is FQDESV (reference sequence). Trimming removed 5 bases from V and 2 bases from J, with 12 bases in between. CDR3 protein: CASSLSTEQETQYF. CDR3 coding DNA: TGTGCCAGCAGCCTGTCGACAGAGCAAGAGACCCAGTACTTC.

The V gene is TRBV9, the J gene TRBJ2-3, with 9 bases lining up with TRBD1. The CDR3 spans 18 residues. Trimming cost V 4 bases and J 0 bases; bases outside gene matches: 12. Germline V gene data show CDR1 as SGDLS and CDR2 as YYNGEE. The CDR3 DNA sequence: TGTGCCAGCAGCCAGAAGAGGGGGACAGGGACAAGCACAGATACGCAGTATTTT. This sequence encodes CASSQKRGTGTSTDTQYF.

The rearrangement links TRBV6-1 to TRBJ2-7; possible D gene TRBD1, 5 bases. Germline assignment: CDR1 MNHNS and CDR2 SASEGT. Trimming removed 7 bases from V and 0 bases from J, with 10 bases in between. The CDR3 consists of 13 residues. CDR3 residues: CASIFTGSYEQYF. CDR3 DNA sequence: TGTGCCAGCATATTCACAGGCTCCTACGAGCAGTACTTC.

The genes are TRBV5-4 and TRBJ2-7; D remains unclear. The CDR3 extends over 14 amino acids. The V end was cut by 0 bases, the J end by 2 bases, with 9 bases between. Germline assignment: CDR1 SGHNT and CDR2 YYREEE (reference sequence). The CDR3 spells CASSLGPDTYEQYF. CDR3 DNA: TGTGCCAGCAGCTTGGGTCCAGACACCTACGAGCAGTACTTC. Full variable domain (outside the CDR3, taken from reference TRBV5-4 and TRBJ2-7): ETGVTQSPTHLIKTRGQQVTLRCSSQSGHNTVSWYQQALGQGPQFIFQYYREEENGRGNFPPRFSGLQFPNYSSELNVNALELDDSALYLCASSLGPDTYEQYFGPGTRLTVT.